This TCR beta chain emerged from a study of T cell responses to AZD1222 COVID-19 vaccine. The repertoire was sequenced with immunoSEQ multiplex PCR; TCRdb's copy has only in-frame clones and lacks some. Found here are about 150,000 clones, 90% of them singletons; the top ten hold 1.5% to 2%. Comments on this clone: The antigen remains unidentified.

This CDR3 has 14 residues. CDR1 and CDR2 from the germline V gene are MDHEN and SYDVKM. The germline V and J ends were trimmed by 7 bases and 4 bases, with 14 bases remaining between them. Study-wide results and caveats: In the spike-specific TCR repertoire, nearly half reportedly target unmutated variant regions. Most donors were white British, females outnumbered males, and clonal diversity was possibly underestimated. Spike-specific TCR breadth and depth were elevated following two AZD1222 doses.

This receptor was taken from an adult in good health. Sequencing used peripheral blood, obtained on day 0 of AZD1222 vaccination. The V and J genes are TRBV28 and TRBJ1-3; no reliable D call. CDR3 sequence reads: CASITVNRGNTIYF. The CDR3 DNA reads TGTGCCAGCATCACGGTGAATCGAGGAAACACCATATATTTT.